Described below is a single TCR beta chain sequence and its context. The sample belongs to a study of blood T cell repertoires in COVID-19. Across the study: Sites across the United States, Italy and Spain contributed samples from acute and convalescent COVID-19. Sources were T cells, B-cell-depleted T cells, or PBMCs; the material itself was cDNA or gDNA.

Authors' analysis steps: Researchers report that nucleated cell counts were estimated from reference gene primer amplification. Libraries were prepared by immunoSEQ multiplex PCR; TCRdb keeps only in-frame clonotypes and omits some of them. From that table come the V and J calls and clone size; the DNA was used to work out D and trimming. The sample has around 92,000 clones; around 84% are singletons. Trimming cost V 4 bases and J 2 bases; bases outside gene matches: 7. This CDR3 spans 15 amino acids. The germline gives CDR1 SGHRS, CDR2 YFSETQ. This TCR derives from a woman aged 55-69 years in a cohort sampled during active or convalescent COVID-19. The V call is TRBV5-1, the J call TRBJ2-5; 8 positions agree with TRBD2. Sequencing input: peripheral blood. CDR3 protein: CASSPQGLAQETQYF. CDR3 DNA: TGCGCCAGCAGCCCCCAAGGACTAGCTCAAGAGACCCAGTACTTC.